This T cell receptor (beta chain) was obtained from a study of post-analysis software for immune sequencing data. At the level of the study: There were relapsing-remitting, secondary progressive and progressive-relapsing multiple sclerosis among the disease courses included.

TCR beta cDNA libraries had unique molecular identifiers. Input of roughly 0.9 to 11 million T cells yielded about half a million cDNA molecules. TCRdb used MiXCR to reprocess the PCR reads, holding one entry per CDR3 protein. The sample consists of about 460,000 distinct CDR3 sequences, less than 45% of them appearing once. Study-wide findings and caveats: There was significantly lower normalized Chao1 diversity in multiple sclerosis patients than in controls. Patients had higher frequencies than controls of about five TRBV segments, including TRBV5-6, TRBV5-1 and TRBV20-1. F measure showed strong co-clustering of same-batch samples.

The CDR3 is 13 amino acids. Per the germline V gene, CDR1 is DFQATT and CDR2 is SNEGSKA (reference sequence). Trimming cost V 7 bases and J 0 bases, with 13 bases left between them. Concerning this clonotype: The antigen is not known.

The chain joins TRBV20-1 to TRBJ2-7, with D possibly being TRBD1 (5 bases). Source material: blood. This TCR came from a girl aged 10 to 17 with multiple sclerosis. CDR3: CSGGLSSSYEQYF. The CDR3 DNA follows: TGCAGTGGGGGCCTGAGTAGCTCCTACGAGCAGTACTTC.